The 3 T cell receptor beta chains below come from one sample, sequenced in a study of blood T cell repertoires in COVID-19. Measured with immunoSEQ multiplex PCR; TCRdb has only the in-frame clones, and not every one. This sample has about 300,000 clones, with about 83% found just once. The source material was peripheral blood. The receptors here all came from a woman in her forties or fifties with acute or convalescent COVID-19.

V usage is TRBV10-3 and J usage is TRBJ1-1; D is uncertain. Trimming took off 8 bases at V and 2 bases at J, with 9 bases between the two ends. Germline V gene lookup returns CDR1 ENHRY and CDR2 SYGVKD. The CDR3 sequence is 12 residues long. The DNA of the CDR3 is TGTGCCATCGACGGCGGAAACACTGAAGCTTTCTTT. As protein: CAIDGGNTEAFF.

The chain couples TRBV5-4 to TRBJ2-1; 10 positions agree with TRBD1. Germline CDR1 reads SGHNT; CDR2 reads YYREEE (reference sequence). V dropped 4 bases and J dropped 12; count of bases not matched to a gene: 10. The CDR3 is 14 residues long. In DNA form, the CDR3 reads TGTGCCAGCAGCGGCTGGGACAGGGGTCGGGTGCAGTTCTTC. It encodes CASSGWDRGRVQFF.

The V and J genes are TRBV27 and TRBJ1-5; D gene ambiguous. The CDR3 contains 13 residues. V shed 10 bases and J shed 5 bases, with 15 bases lying between them. Germline V gene lookup returns CDR1 MNHEY and CDR2 SMNVEV (reference sequence). DNA of the CDR3: TGTGCCACCCCTCGAGTAGCCCATCAGCCCCAGCATTTT. Translated: CATPRVAHQPQHF.